A single sample is the source of the 29 T cell receptor beta chains below, sequenced in a study of T cells expressing NK-cell markers. TCRdb re-analyzed the 5' RACE reads; it lists each CDR3 protein once, without DNA. This table holds about 260,000 distinct CDR3 sequences. The sample was blood T cells: a sorted CD56 or NKG2C T cell subset, CD4+ or CD8+ T cells, or bulk PBMC T cells (not recorded which). The receptor set was obtained from a woman aged 18 to 75 in good health.

This chain links TRBV12-3 or TRBV12-4 with TRBJ2-2. The CDR3 has 12 residues. CDR3 sequence reads: CASHPNTGELFF.

This chain joins TRBV5-1 and TRBJ2-1. The CDR3 contains 16 residues. Per germline, CDR1 SGHRS and CDR2 YFSETQ. The CDR3 here is CASSWGAGRSYNEQFF.

The chain recombines TRBV20-1 with TRBJ2-5; there is no DNA to check the TCRdb D call of TRBD2. This CDR3 region has 15 residues. Germline assignment: CDR1 DFQATT and CDR2 SNEGSKA (reference sequence). The CDR3: CSAGRTRAGLETQYF.

The V call is TRBV5-6, the J call TRBJ2-5. Looked up from germline, CDR1 is SGHDT and CDR2 is YYEEEE. The CDR3 loop spans 16 amino acids. CDR3: CASRATTRLDQETQYF.

The chain is built from TRBV6-2 or TRBV6-3 and TRBJ1-5. The germline CDR1 and CDR2 sequences are MNHEY and SVGEGT. The CDR3 sequence is 13 residues long. The CDR3 reads CASSWVGDQPQHF.

The genes are TRBV21-1 and TRBJ1-2; TCRdb's assignment of TRBD1 cannot be checked, as there is no DNA. TRBV21-1 is termed a pseudogene. The CDR3 runs 14 residues. CDR3 loop: CASRKGDSNYGYTF.

The rearrangement uses TRBV7-3 and TRBJ1-1; TCRdb's D call of TRBD1 is untestable without DNA. From germline, CDR1 is SGHTA and CDR2 FQGTGA. CDR3 length: 13 amino acids. The CDR3: CASSPQGKSEAFF.

V is TRBV24-1 and J is TRBJ2-1; the TRBD2 assignment by TCRdb is unverifiable without DNA. The CDR3 has 18 residues. CDR1 and CDR2 from the germline V gene are KGHDR and SFDVKD. The CDR3 loop reads CATSSKLQASGYHNEQFF.

The CDR3 reads CASSSGQGPYEQYF. The chain joins TRBV7-8 to TRBJ2-7; TCRdb proposes TRBD1, but this gene call is untestable without DNA. The CDR3 sequence is 14 residues long. Germline V gene data show CDR1 as SGHVS and CDR2 as FQNEAQ.

V gene TRBV7-3 combines with J gene TRBJ2-1. The germline V gene encodes CDR1 SGHTA and CDR2 FQGTGA. The length of the CDR3 is 15 residues. CDR3 sequence reads: CASSLSRSSYNEQFF.

The J gene is TRBJ2-5, the V gene TRBV7-7; TCRdb outputs TRBD2, but without DNA this stays unchecked. The CDR3 consists of 13 residues. Looked up from germline, CDR1 is SSHAT and CDR2 is FNYEAQ (reference sequence). CDR3: CASSLGPVRTQYF.

The V call is TRBV7-9, the J call TRBJ2-5; TCRdb's assignment of TRBD1 cannot be checked, as there is no DNA. The CDR3 totals 15 residues. Germline V gene lookup returns CDR1 SEHNR and CDR2 FQNEAQ (reference sequence). The CDR3 sequence: CASSGGTRAQETQYF.

The chain recombines TRBV7-2 with TRBJ1-4; as DNA is missing, the TRBD1 call by TCRdb cannot be tested. This CDR3 is 13 amino acids long. The germline V gene has CDR1 SGHTA and CDR2 FQGNSA. CDR3 in amino acids: CASSVDRGEKLFF.

The chain has TRBV20-1 and TRBJ1-6; TCRdb returns TRBD1, unconfirmable since there is no DNA. The CDR3 spans 15 residues. Germline V lookup: CDR1 DFQATT, CDR2 SNEGSKA (reference sequence). The CDR3 here is CSAEIGTAYNSPLHF.

The chain is built from TRBV30 and TRBJ1-2. The CDR3 has 11 residues. CDR1 and CDR2 (germline): GTSNPN, SVGIG (reference sequence). The CDR3 sequence is CAWSVDATQPF.

V and J are TRBV4-3 and TRBJ1-2. CDR3 size: 16 residues. Germline CDR1 and CDR2: LGHNA and YSLEER. The CDR3 reads CASSQDLGQTFYGYTF.

The chain has TRBV5-1 and TRBJ1-1. The CDR3 covers 15 residues. Germline CDR1 SGHRS, CDR2 YFSETQ. CDR3 sequence: CASSLAGIKNTEAFF.

The V call is TRBV20-1, the J call TRBJ1-1; no DNA is available, so the TRBD1 call from TCRdb remains unchecked. Looked up from germline, CDR1 is DFQATT and CDR2 is SNEGSKA (reference sequence). The CDR3 is made up of 15 amino acids. CDR3 region: CSATGTGGPGTEAFF.

The CDR3 is CASRMTGVKNSPLHF. This chain joins TRBV12-3 or TRBV12-4 and TRBJ1-6; TCRdb gives TRBD1 as the D gene, but with no DNA this cannot be confirmed. The CDR3 extends over 15 amino acids.

The chain employs TRBV6-1 and TRBJ1-2; TCRdb gives TRBD1 as the D gene, but with no DNA this cannot be confirmed. Germline CDR1 reads MNHNS; CDR2 reads SASEGT. This CDR3 is 13 amino acids long. The CDR3: CASSEDRNYGYTF.

The chain employs TRBV5-4 and TRBJ2-2; TCRdb selects TRBD1, and the lack of DNA leaves this call unchecked. CDR3 length: 15 residues. CDR1 and CDR2 (germline): SGHNT, YYREEE (reference sequence). This CDR3 is CASSTGQGAGGELFF.

V gene TRBV6-1 combines with J gene TRBJ2-3; TCRdb designates TRBD1, a call that cannot be tested without DNA. Looked up from germline, CDR1 is MNHNS and CDR2 is SASEGT. The CDR3 length is 16 residues. This CDR3 is CASSLMGTGFIDTQYF.

The J gene is TRBJ2-5, the V gene TRBV10-1; TCRdb calls TRBD2, which cannot be checked without DNA. The germline V gene has CDR1 WNHNN and CDR2 SYGVQD (reference sequence). CDR3 length equals 15 residues. CDR3 sequence: CASSERSGPQETQYF.

The chain has TRBV20-1 and TRBJ1-1. This CDR3 has 11 amino acids. Germline loops: CDR1 DFQATT, CDR2 SNEGSKA (reference sequence). The CDR3 loop is CSATDPKGTLF.

The V gene is TRBV28, the J gene TRBJ2-3. There are 16 residues in the CDR3. Germline CDR1 MDHEN, CDR2 SYDVKM. CDR3 region: CASSLFRGPSTDTQYF. The variable domain in full, with the rest retrieved from reference TRBV28 and TRBJ2-3, is DVKVTQSSRYLVKRTGEKVFLECVQDMDHENMFWYRQDPGLGLRLIYFSYDVKMKEKGDIPEGYSVSREKKERFSLILESASTNQTSMYLCASSLFRGPSTDTQYFGPGTRLTVL.

The CDR3: CAIRSLAGVGDTQYF. The chain couples TRBV10-3 to TRBJ2-3; TCRdb outputs TRBD2, but without DNA this stays unchecked. The CDR3 totals 15 residues. The germline V gene has CDR1 ENHRY and CDR2 SYGVKD.

The chain joins TRBV7-2 to TRBJ2-3; TCRdb's D call of TRBD1 is untestable without DNA. CDR1 is SGHTA and CDR2 is FQGNSA in the germline V gene. The CDR3 spans 17 residues. The CDR3 loop reads CASSPRDGHPSTDTQYF.

The chain combines TRBV5-5 with TRBJ2-7; TCRdb's assignment of TRBD2 cannot be checked, as there is no DNA. CDR1 is SGHKS, CDR2 YYEKEE, per germline (reference sequence). CDR3 length: 14 amino acids. CDR3 residues: CASSLRLPSHEQYF.

This chain joins TRBV15 and TRBJ2-1; TCRdb's D call of TRBD2 is untestable without DNA. The CDR3 is made up of 16 amino acids. CDR1 and CDR2 (germline): LNHNV, YYDKDF (reference sequence). CDR3 loop: CATSRSGGGPRNEQFF.